This T cell receptor (beta chain) originates from a study of cytomegalovirus exposure and HLA in healthy donors. About the research overall: Earlier results showed roughly 120 million unique TCR beta sequences derived from approximately 170 million T cells.

PCR primers comprised 60 Vbeta and 13 Jbeta primers. Measured with immunoSEQ multiplex PCR; TCRdb has only the in-frame clones, and not every one. The sample records 150,000 to 200,000 clones, around four fifths being singletons. Trimming removed 5 bases from V and 10 bases from J, with 9 bases in between. Germline CDR1 is SGHTA and CDR2 is FQGNSA. The CDR3 is 11 residues long. Study conclusions and caveats: There were some V segments, including TRBV6-2 and TRBV6-3, excluded as indistinguishable.

The sample holds a few counts of this clone. Its antigen is not identified. This chain links TRBV7-2 with TRBJ2-1, with TRBD1 as a possible D gene (5 bases). The sequenced material came from PBMCs. The receptor comes from a woman between 50 and 59 years old in good health and CMV-seropositive. CDR3 region: CASSRTYEQFF. In DNA form, the CDR3 reads TGTGCCAGCAGCCGGACATACGAGCAGTTCTTC.